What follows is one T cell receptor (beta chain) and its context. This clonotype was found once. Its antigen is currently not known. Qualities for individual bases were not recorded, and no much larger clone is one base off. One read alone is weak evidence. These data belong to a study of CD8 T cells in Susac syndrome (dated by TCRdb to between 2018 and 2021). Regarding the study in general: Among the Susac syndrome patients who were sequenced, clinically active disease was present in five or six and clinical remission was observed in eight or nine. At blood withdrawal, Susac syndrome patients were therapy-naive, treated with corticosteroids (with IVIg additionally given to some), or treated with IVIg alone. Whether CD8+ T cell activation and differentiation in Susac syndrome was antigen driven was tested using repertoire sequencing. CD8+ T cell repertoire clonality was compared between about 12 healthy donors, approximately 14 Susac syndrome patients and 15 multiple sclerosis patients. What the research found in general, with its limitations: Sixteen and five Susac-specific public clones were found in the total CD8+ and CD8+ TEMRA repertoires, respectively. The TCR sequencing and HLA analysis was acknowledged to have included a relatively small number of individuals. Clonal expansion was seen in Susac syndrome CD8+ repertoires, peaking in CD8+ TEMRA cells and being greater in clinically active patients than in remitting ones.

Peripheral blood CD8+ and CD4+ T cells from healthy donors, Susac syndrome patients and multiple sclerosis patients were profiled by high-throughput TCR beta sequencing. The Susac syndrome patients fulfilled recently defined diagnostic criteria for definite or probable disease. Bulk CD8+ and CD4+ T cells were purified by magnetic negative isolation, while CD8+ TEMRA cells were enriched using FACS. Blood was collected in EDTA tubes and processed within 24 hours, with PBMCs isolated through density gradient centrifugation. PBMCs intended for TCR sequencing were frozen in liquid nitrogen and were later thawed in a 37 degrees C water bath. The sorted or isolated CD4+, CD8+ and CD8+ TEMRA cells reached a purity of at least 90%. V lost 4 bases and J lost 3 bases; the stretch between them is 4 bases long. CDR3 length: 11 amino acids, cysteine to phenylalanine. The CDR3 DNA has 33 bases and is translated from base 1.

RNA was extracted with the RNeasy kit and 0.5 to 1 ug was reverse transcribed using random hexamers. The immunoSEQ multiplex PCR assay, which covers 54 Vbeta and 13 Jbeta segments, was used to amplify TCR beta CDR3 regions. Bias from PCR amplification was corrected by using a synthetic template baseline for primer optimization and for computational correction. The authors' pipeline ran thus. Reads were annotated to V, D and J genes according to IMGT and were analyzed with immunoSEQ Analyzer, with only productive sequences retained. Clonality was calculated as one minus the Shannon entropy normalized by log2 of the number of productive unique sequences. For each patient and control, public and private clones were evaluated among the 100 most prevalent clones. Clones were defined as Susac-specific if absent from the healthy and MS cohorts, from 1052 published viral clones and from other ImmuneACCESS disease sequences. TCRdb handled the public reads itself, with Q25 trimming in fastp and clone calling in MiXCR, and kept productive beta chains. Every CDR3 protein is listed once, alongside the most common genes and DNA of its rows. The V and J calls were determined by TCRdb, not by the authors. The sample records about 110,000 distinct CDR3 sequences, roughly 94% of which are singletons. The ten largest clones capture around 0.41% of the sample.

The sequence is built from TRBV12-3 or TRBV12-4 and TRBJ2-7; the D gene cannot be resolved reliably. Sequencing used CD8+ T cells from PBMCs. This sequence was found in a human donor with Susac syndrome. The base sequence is TGTGCCAGCAGTTATAACTACGAGCAGTACTTC. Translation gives CASSYNYEQYF.